Following are 20 T cell receptor beta chains from one sample sequenced in a study of monozygotic twins with inflammatory bowel disease. Reanalyzing the 5' RACE reads, TCRdb keeps one entry per CDR3 protein, without DNA. The listing contains some 170,000 distinct CDR3 sequences. Sequencing was done on a sample of blood. The receptor source for this set is a human donor with ulcerative colitis or Crohn's disease, or a healthy co-twin of an affected twin (not recorded which).

The V and J genes are TRBV19 and TRBJ2-1; TCRdb names TRBD1, which stays unverified in the absence of DNA. Germline V CDR1 and CDR2: LNHDA, SQIVND (reference sequence). The CDR3 runs to 13 residues. The CDR3 here is CASSIKAPNEQFF.

V gene TRBV20-1 combines with J gene TRBJ2-1; TCRdb selects TRBD2, and the lack of DNA leaves this call unchecked. The CDR3 has 19 amino acids. The germline gives CDR1 DFQATT, CDR2 SNEGSKA (reference sequence). The CDR3 sequence: CSARDRGLAGGQSYNEQFF.

The V gene is TRBV28, the J gene TRBJ2-7; lacking DNA, the TRBD2 call made by TCRdb goes unchecked. CDR3 length: 16 amino acids. CDR1 is MDHEN, CDR2 SYDVKM, per germline. The CDR3 loop is CASSLNSRNWDYEQYF.

The rearrangement uses TRBV30 and TRBJ2-2; TCRdb calls TRBD1, which cannot be checked without DNA. Germline lookup yields CDR1 GTSNPN and CDR2 SVGIG (reference sequence). CDR3 length: 17 amino acids. The CDR3 here is CAWSVLGTGSRTGELFF.

The chain joins TRBV3-1 to TRBJ1-1; lacking DNA, the TRBD1 call made by TCRdb goes unchecked. Germline CDR1 reads LGHDT; CDR2 reads YNNKEL (reference sequence). The CDR3 contains 15 residues. The CDR3 loop reads CASSPGTNENTEAFF.

The V and J genes are TRBV11-3 and TRBJ1-1. Germline loops: CDR1 SGHNT, CDR2 YENEEA. This CDR3 spans 14 amino acids. The CDR3 is CASSSAGGRTEAFF.

The chain couples TRBV5-1 to TRBJ2-5; TCRdb returns TRBD1, unconfirmable since there is no DNA. This CDR3 is 15 amino acids long. Germline values: CDR1 SGHRS, CDR2 YFSETQ. CDR3 residues: CASSLEPGHRETQYF.

This chain connects TRBV18 to TRBJ1-2. CDR1 and CDR2 from the germline V gene are KGHSH and LQKENI. The CDR3 runs to 13 residues. CDR3 sequence reads: CASSPSVAGGYTF.

The chain has TRBV7-9 and TRBJ2-4; the D call from TCRdb, TRBD2, cannot be confirmed without DNA. The CDR3 length is 12 residues. Germline CDR1 SEHNR, CDR2 FQNEAQ (reference sequence). CDR3 in amino acids: CASSLVVGPSYF.

This chain connects TRBV28 to TRBJ1-1. Germline V gene data show CDR1 as MDHEN and CDR2 as SYDVKM. The CDR3 runs to 13 residues. This chain's CDR3 is CASRPWGTTEAFF.

This chain connects TRBV15 to TRBJ1-2. This CDR3 is built from 14 residues. Germline CDR1 reads LNHNV; CDR2 reads YYDKDF (reference sequence). CDR3 amino acids: CATRSAWWSYGYTF.

J is TRBJ1-1 and V is TRBV18; TCRdb lists TRBD1, though no DNA is available to test this call. Germline lookup yields CDR1 KGHSH and CDR2 LQKENI. This CDR3 has 14 residues. CDR3 in amino acids: CASSPKPGRAEAFF.

J is TRBJ2-7 and V is TRBV7-2; TCRdb's D call, TRBD2, is unchecked because there is no DNA. The CDR3 sequence is 14 residues long. The germline V gene has CDR1 SGHTA and CDR2 FQGNSA. This CDR3 reads CASSIPTSGGEQYF.

V and J are TRBV12-3 or TRBV12-4 and TRBJ2-3; TCRdb's D call, TRBD2, is unchecked because there is no DNA. The CDR3 sequence is 17 residues long. The CDR3 here is CASRPPSLAGVKDTQYF.

The chain combines TRBV6-1 with TRBJ2-5; TCRdb lists TRBD1, though no DNA is available to test this call. This CDR3 comprises 15 residues. The germline V gene encodes CDR1 MNHNS and CDR2 SASEGT. CDR3 in amino acids: CASSPTGGERETQYF.

The CDR3: CASSSHRDGLQNTEAFF. The J gene is TRBJ1-1, the V gene TRBV12-3 or TRBV12-4; with no DNA, the TCRdb D assignment of TRBD1 cannot be verified. CDR3 length equals 17 residues.

The V call is TRBV20-1, the J call TRBJ1-1; with no DNA, the TCRdb D assignment of TRBD1 cannot be verified. The length of the CDR3 is 15 residues. Germline V gives CDR1 DFQATT, CDR2 SNEGSKA (reference sequence). CDR3 region: CRARDPDRLNTEAFF.

V gene TRBV5-4 combines with J gene TRBJ1-1; without DNA, the TCRdb call of TRBD1 cannot be checked. The CDR3 has 15 residues. CDR1 is SGHNT, CDR2 YYREEE, per germline (reference sequence). The CDR3 spells CASSLFPGSNTEAFF.

The CDR3 spells CASSFRDRGSPLHF. The chain combines TRBV5-1 with TRBJ1-6; the D call of TRBD1 rests on TCRdb alone, since no DNA is present to check it. CDR1 is SGHRS, CDR2 YFSETQ, per germline. This CDR3 is built from 14 residues.

The chain links TRBV28 to TRBJ2-2. Germline V gene lookup returns CDR1 MDHEN and CDR2 SYDVKM. CDR3 length: 12 residues. The CDR3: CASNWGTGELFF. Supplemented by reference TRBV28 and TRBJ2-2, the full variable domain reads DVKVTQSSRYLVKRTGEKVFLECVQDMDHENMFWYRQDPGLGLRLIYFSYDVKMKEKGDIPEGYSVSREKKERFSLILESASTNQTSMYLCASNWGTGELFFGEGSRLTVL.